A selection of T cell receptor beta chains follows, all from one sample in a study of blood T cell repertoires in COVID-19. Using immunoSEQ multiplex PCR, the repertoire was profiled, and TCRdb retains in-frame clones only, with some absent. The data hold some 240,000 clones, with about nine tenths observed a single time. Material for sequencing was peripheral blood. The receptor set was obtained from a man aged 60-69 years who had recovered from COVID-19. Both conserved end residues are part of each CDR3. The order of the fields is CDR3 length, J gene, clone size, D gene, V gene, CDR3 DNA, CDR3 protein. A D gene is named only where the DNA matches it firmly. The size of a clone is reported for some rows only, either as once, few or many, or as a class for expanded clones.

>15|TRBJ2-2|-|-|TRBV12-5
TGTGCTAGTGGTTTGGTACGGGACAAGCCCGGGGAGCTGTTTTTT
CASGLVRDKPGELFF
>15|TRBJ1-5|-|TRBD1|TRBV12-5
TGTGCTAGTGGCCCTGACAGGGGCGGCAATCAGCCCCAGCATTTT
CASGPDRGGNQPQHF
>15|TRBJ1-3|few|-|TRBV7-9
TGTGCCAGCAGCTTATACGGAGAACCTGGAAACACCATATATTTT
CASSLYGEPGNTIYF
>13|TRBJ1-2|-|TRBD1|TRBV6-5
TGTGCCAGCAGTTACAGACAGGGGGGCGGCTACACCTTC
CASSYRQGGGYTF
>13|TRBJ1-1|-|TRBD1|TRBV18
TGTGCCAGCTCATCGGACAGGGACTCTGGAGCTTTCTTT
CASSSDRDSGAFF
>15|TRBJ1-5|-|-|TRBV7-8
TGTGCCAGCAGCTTAATGGGGGGATTGAACCAGCCCCAGCATTTT
CASSLMGGLNQPQHF
>14|TRBJ2-2|once|-|TRBV5-1
TGCGCCAGCAGCTTTGCGGGGAGCACCGGGGAGCTGTTTTTT
CASSFAGSTGELFF
>16|TRBJ1-1|-|-|TRBV9
TGTGCCAGCAGCGTAACGCCAGATATTTTGAACACTGAAGCTTTCTTT
CASSVTPDILNTEAFF
>13|TRBJ2-5|-|-|TRBV7-6
TGTGCCAGCAGCTCTCCGGTGGGCGAGACCCAGTACTTC
CASSSPVGETQYF
>13|TRBJ1-2|-|TRBD1|TRBV28
TGTGCCAGCAGGCTACAGGGGGTGGATGGCTACACCTTC
CASRLQGVDGYTF
>15|TRBJ1-6|-|-|TRBV12-5
TGTGCTAGTGGGCTCGGCGGGACGGCCAATTCACCCCTCCACTTT
CASGLGGTANSPLHF
>12|TRBJ2-7|-|-|TRBV28
TGTGCCAGCAGTTTATCAGGGGCCGAGCAGTACTTC
CASSLSGAEQYF